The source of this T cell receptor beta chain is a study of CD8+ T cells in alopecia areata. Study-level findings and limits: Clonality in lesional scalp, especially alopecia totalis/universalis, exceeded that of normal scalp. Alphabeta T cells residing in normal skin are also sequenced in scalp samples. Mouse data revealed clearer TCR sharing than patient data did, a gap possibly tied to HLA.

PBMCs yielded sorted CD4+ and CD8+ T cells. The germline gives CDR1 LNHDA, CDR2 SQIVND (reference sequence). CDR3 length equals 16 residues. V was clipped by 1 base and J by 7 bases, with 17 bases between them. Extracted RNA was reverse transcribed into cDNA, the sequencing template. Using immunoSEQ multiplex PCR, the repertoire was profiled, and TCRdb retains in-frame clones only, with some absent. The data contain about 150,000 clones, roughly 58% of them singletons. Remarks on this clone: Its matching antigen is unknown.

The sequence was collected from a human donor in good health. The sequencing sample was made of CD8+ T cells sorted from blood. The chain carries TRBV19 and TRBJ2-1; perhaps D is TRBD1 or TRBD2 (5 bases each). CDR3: CASSIGDGLGRNEQFF. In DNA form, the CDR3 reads TGTGCCAGTAGTATAGGGGACGGGTTAGGAAGGAATGAGCAGTTCTTC.